One TCR beta chain is described in this entry. TCRdb re-derived calls from the 5' RACE reads in MiXCR, one entry per CDR3 protein. The profile shows roughly 100,000 distinct CDR3 sequences, more than 10% of them singletons. The CDR3 covers 15 residues. Trimming cost V 4 bases and J 0 bases; bases outside gene matches: 6. Germline CDR1 reads SGHVS; CDR2 reads FNYEAQ. The data were taken from a study of T-cell memory formation after mild COVID-19. The source is an adult woman who had mild COVID-19 (a few samples of this study predate the infection). Cell type and time point are not known. Sample: PBMCs or a T cell subset sorted from them (not recorded which). This sequence joins TRBV7-6 and TRBJ2-7; 7 nucleotides agree with TRBD1. DNA of the CDR3: TGTGCCAGCAGCTCCACAGGGGAAGACTCCTACGAGCAGTACTTC. Translating gives CASSSTGEDSYEQYF.